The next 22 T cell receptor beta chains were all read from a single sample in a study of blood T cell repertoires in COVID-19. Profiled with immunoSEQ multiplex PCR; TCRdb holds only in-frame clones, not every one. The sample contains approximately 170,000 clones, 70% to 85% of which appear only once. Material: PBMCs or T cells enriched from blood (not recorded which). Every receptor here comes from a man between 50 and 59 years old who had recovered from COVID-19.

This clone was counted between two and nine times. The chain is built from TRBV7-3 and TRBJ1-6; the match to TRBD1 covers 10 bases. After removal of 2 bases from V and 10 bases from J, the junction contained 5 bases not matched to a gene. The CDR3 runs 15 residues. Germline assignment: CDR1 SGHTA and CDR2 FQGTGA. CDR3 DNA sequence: TGTGCCAGCAGCTTAGGGACAGGGGAGGAATCACCCCTCCACTTT. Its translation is CASSLGTGEESPLHF. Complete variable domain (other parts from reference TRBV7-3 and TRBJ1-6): GAGVSQTPSNKVTEKGKYVELRCDPISGHTALYWYRQSLGQGPEFLIYFQGTGAADDSGLPNDRFFAVRPEGSVSTLKIQRTERGDSAVYLCASSLGTGEESPLHFGNGTRLTVT.

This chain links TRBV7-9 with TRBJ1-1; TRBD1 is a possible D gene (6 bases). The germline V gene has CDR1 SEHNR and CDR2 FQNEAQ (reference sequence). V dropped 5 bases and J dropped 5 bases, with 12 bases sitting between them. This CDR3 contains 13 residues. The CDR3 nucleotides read TGTGCCAGCAGCCGAGGGGGTAGGACTGAAGCTTTCTTT. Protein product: CASSRGGRTEAFF.

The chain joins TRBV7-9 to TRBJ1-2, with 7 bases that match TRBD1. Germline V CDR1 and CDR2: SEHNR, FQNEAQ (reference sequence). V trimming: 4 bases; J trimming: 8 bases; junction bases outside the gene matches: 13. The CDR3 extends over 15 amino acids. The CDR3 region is CASSSNDGQAQGYTF. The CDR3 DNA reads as TGTGCCAGCAGCTCGAATGACGGACAGGCCCAAGGCTACACCTTC. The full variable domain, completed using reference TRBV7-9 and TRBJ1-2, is DTGVSQNPRHKITKRGQNVTFRCDPISEHNRLYWYRQTLGQGPEFLTYFQNEAQLEKSRLLSDRFSAERPKGSFSTLEIQRTEQGDSAMYLCASSSNDGQAQGYTFGSGTRLTVV.

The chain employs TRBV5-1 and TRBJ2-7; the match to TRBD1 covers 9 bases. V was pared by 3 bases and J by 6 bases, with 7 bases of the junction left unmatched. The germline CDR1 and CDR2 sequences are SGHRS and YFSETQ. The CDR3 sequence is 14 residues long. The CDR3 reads CASSSGTGSLEQYF. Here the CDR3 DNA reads TGCGCCAGCAGCTCCGGGACAGGGTCCCTCGAGCAGTACTTC. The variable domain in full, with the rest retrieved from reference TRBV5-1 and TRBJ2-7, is KAGVTQTPRYLIKTRGQQVTLSCSPISGHRSVSWYQQTPGQGLQFLFEYFSETQRNKGNFPGRFSGRQFSNSRSEMNVSTLELGDSALYLCASSSGTGSLEQYFGPGTRLTVT.

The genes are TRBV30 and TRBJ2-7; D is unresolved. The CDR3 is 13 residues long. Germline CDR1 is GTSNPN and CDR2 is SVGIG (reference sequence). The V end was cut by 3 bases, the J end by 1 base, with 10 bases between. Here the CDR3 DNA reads TGTGCCTGGAGGCACTCGCATTCCTACGAGCAGTACTTC. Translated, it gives CAWRHSHSYEQYF.

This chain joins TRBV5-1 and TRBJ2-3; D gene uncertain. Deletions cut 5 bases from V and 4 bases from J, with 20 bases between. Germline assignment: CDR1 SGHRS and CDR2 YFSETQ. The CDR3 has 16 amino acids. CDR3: CASRIAGFYDADTQYF. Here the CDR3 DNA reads TGCGCCAGCAGAATTGCCGGGTTCTACGACGCAGATACGCAGTATTTT.

The CDR3 is CASSVREGLGYTF. The CDR3 coding sequence is TGTGCCAGTAGCGTGAGGGAGGGATTGGGCTACACCTTC. The chain employs TRBV19 and TRBJ1-2; no clear D gene. Germline CDR1 reads LNHDA; CDR2 reads SQIVND (reference sequence). Trimming removed 6 bases at V and 8 bases at J, with 16 bases between. The CDR3 sequence is 13 residues long.

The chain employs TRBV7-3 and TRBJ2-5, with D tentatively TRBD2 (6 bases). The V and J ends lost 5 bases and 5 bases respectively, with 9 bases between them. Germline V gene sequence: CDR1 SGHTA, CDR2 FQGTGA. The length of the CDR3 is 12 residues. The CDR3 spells CASSAGSETQYF. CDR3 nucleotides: TGTGCCAGCAGCGCGGGGTCCGAGACCCAGTACTTC.

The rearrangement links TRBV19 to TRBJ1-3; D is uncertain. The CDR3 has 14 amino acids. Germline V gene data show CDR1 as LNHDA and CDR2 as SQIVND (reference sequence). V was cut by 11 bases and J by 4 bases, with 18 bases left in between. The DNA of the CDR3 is TGTGCCTGCCTTTCCCCAGGTAAGGGAAACACCATATATTTT. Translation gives CACLSPGKGNTIYF.

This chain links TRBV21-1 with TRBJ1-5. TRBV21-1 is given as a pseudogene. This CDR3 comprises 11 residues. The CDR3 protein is CAIPPGQPQHF. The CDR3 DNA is TGTGCCATTCCGCCGGGGCAGCCCCAGCATTTT.

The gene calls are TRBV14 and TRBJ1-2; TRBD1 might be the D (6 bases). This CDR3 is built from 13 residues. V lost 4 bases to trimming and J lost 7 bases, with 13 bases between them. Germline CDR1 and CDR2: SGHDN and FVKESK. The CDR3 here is CASSPTGPGGYTF. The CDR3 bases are TGTGCCAGCAGCCCAACAGGGCCGGGTGGCTACACCTTC.

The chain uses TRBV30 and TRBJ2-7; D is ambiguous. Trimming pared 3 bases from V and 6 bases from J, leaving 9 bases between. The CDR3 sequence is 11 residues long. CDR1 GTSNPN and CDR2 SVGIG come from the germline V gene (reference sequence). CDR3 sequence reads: CAWSSKVEQYF. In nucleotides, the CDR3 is TGTGCCTGGAGCAGTAAAGTCGAGCAGTACTTC.

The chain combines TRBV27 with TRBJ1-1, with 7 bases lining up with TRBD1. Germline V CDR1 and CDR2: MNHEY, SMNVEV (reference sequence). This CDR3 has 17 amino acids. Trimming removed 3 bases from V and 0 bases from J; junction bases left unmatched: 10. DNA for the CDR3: TGTGCCAGCAGTTTTGGGGGACAGTTCCTATTGAACACTGAAGCTTTCTTT. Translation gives CASSFGGQFLLNTEAFF.

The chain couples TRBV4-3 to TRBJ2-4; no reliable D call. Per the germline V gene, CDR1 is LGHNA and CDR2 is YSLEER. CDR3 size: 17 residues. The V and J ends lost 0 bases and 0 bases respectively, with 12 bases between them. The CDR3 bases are TGCGCCAGCAGCCAAGATAGTGGTTCGGGAGCCAAAAACATTCAGTACTTC. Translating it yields CASSQDSGSGAKNIQYF.

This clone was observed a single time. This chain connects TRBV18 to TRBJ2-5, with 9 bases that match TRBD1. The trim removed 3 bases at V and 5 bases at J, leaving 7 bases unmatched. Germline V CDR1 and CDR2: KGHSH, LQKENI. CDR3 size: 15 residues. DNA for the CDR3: TGTGCCAGCTCACCCGCACAGGGGGCACGGGAGACCCAGTACTTC. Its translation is CASSPAQGARETQYF.

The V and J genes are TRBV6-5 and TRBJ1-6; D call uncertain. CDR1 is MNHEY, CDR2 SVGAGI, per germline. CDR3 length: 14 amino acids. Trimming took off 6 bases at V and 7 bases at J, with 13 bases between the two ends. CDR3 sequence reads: CASSHSGGNSPLHF. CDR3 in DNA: TGTGCCAGCAGCCACTCGGGAGGGAATTCACCCCTCCACTTT.

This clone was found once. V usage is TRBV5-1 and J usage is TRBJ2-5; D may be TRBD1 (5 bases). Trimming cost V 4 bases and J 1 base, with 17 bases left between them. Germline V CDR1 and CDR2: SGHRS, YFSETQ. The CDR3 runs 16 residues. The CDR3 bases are TGCGCCAGCAGCCCGGGCCCTACAGGCCTCCAAGAGACCCAGTACTTC. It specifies CASSPGPTGLQETQYF.

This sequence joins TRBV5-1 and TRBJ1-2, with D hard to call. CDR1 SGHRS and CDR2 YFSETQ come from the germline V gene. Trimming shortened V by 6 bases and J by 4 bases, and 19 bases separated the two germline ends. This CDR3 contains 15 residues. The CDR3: CASKLLDTGLYGYTF. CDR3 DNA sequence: TGCGCCAGCAAACTGTTAGACACCGGACTCTATGGCTACACCTTC.

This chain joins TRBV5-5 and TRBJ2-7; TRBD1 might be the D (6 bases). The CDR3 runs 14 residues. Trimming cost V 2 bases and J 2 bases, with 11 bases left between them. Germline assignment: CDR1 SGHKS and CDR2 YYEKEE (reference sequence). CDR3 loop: CASSLGGHPYEQYF. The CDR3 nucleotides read TGTGCCAGCAGCTTAGGGGGACACCCCTACGAGCAGTACTTC.

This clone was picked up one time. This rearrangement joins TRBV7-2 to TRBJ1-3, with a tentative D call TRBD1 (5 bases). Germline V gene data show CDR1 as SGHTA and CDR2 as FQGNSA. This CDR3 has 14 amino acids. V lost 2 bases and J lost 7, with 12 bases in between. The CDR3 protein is CASSLSPKGNTIYF. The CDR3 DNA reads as TGTGCCAGCAGCTTATCGCCAAAGGGGAACACCATATATTTT.

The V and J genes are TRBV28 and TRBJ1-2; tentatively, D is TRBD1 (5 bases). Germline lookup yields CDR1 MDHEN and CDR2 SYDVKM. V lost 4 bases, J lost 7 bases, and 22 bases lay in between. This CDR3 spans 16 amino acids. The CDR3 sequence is CASSSLTDRKLSGYTF. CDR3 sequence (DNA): TGTGCCAGCAGTTCGCTGACAGATAGGAAACTGTCTGGCTACACCTTC.

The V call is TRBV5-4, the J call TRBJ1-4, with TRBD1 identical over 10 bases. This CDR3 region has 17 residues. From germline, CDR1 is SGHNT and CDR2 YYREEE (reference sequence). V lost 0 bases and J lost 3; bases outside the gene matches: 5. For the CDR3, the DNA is TGTGCCAGCAGCTTGGCCGGGACAGGGGCGTCTAATGAAAAACTGTTTTTT. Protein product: CASSLAGTGASNEKLFF.